This T cell receptor beta chain was identified during a study of T cells expressing NK-cell markers. The wider study: Of eight sequenced donors, seven were HCMV-seropositive and one HCMV-seronegative.

In generating TCR beta cDNA, 5'RACE template switching with UMIs was used. TCRdb reprocessed the 5' RACE reads and stores each CDR3 protein as one record, lacking DNA. The table lists 400,000 to 500,000 distinct CDR3 sequences. CDR3 length equals 15 residues. Germline lookup yields CDR1 DFQATT and CDR2 SNEGSKA (reference sequence). The clonotype was recovered from a woman aged 18 to 69 in good health. Sequencing used blood T cells: a sorted CD56 or NKG2C T cell subset, CD4+ or CD8+ T cells, or bulk PBMC T cells (not recorded which). The rearrangement links TRBV20-1 to TRBJ2-3; the D call from TCRdb, TRBD2, cannot be confirmed without DNA. The CDR3 loop is CSARNLAGVTDTQYF.